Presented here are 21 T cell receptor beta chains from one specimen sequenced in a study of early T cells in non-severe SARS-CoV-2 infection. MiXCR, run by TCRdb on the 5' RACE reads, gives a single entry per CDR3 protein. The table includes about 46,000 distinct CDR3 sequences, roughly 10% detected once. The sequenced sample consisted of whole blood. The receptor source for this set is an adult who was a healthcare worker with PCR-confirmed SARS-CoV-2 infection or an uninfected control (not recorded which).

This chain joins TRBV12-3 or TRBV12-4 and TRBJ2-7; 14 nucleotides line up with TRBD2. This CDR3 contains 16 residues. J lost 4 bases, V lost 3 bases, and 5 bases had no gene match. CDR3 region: CASSFVGLAGVYEQYF. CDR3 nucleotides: TGTGCCAGCAGTTTTGTGGGACTAGCGGGAGTGTACGAGCAGTACTTC.

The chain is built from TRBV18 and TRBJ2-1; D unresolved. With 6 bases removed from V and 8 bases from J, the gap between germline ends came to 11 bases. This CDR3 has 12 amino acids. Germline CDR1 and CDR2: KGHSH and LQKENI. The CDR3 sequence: CASSPAIDEQFF. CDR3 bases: TGTGCCAGCTCGCCGGCGATTGATGAGCAGTTCTTC.

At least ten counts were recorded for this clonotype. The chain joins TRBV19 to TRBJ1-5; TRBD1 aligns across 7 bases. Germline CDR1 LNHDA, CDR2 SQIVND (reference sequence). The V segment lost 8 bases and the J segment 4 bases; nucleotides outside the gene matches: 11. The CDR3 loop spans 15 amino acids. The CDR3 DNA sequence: TGTGCCAGTGTAGGCGAGACAGGGCCAAATCAGCCCCAGCATTTT. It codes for CASVGETGPNQPQHF.

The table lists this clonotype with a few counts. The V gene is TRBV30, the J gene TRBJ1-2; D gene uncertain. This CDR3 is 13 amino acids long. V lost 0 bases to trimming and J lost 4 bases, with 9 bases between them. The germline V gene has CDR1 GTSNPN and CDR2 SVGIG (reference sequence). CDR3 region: CAWSVSRSYGYTF. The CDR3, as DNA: TGTGCCTGGAGTGTATCACGGAGCTATGGCTACACCTTC. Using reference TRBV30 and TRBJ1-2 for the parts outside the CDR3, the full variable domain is SQTIHQWPATLVQPVGSPLSLECTVEGTSNPNLYWYRQAAGRGLQLLFYSVGIGQISSEVPQNLSASRPQDRQFILSSKKLLLSDSGFYLCAWSVSRSYGYTFGSGTRLTVV.

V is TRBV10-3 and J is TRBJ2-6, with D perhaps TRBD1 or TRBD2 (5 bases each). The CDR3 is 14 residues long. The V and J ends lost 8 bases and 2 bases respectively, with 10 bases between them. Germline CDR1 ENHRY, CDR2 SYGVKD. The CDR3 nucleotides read TGTGCCATCCTCGGGGCTGCTGGGGCCAACGTCCTGACTTTC. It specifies CAILGAAGANVLTF.

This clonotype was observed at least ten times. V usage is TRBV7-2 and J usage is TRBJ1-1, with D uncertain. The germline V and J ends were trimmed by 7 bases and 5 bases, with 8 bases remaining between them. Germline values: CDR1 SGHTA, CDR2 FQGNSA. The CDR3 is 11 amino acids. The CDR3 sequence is CASITRTEAFF. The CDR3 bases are TGTGCCAGCATTACCCGGACTGAAGCTTTCTTT.

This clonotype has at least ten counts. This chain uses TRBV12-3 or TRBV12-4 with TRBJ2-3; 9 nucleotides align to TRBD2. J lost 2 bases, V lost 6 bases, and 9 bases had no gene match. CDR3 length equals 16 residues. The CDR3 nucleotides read TGTGCCAGCAGCCGGGCCGGGACTAGCAACACAGATACGCAGTATTTT. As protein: CASSRAGTSNTDTQYF.

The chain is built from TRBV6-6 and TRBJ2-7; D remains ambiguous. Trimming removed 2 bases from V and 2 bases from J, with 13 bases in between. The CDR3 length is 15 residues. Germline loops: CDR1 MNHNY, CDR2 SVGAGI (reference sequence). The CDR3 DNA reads TGTGCCAGCAGTTACCCCGAACTACACCCCTACGAGCAGTACTTC. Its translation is CASSYPELHPYEQYF.

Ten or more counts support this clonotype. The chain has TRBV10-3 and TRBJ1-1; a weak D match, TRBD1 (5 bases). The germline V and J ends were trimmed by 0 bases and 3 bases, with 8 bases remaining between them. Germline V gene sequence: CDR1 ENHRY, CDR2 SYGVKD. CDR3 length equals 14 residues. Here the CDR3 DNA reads TGTGCCATCAGTGAGTCGGGGGAGTACACTGAAGCTTTCTTT. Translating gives CAISESGEYTEAFF.

For the CDR3, the DNA is TGCGCCAGCAGCTTGGGGGGGGAAACCCTGTCTGGCTACACCTTC. Translated, it gives CASSLGGETLSGYTF. J is TRBJ1-2 and V is TRBV5-1, with D possibly TRBD1 on 5 matching bases. Germline lookup yields CDR1 SGHRS and CDR2 YFSETQ. The CDR3 is made up of 15 amino acids. V dropped 0 bases and J dropped 7 bases, with 16 bases sitting between them.

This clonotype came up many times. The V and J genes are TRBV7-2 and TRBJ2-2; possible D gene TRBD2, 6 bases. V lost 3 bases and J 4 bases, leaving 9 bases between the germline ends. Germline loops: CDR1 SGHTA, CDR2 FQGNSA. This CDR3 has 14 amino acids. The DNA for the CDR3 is TGTGCCAGCAGCTTGGGACTGAGCACCGGGGAGCTGTTTTTT. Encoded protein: CASSLGLSTGELFF.

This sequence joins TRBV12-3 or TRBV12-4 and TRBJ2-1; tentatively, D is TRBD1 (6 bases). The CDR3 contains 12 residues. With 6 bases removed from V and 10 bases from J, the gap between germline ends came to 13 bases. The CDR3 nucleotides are TGTGCCAGCAGCTACAGGGCGAGGGAGCAGTTCTTC. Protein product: CASSYRAREQFF.

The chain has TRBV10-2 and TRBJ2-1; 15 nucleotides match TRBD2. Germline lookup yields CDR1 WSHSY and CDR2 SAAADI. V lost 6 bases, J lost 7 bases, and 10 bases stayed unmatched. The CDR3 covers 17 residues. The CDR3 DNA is TGCGCCAGCAGGCCTGGACTAGCGGGAGGGCCTAGGAATGAGCAGTTCTTC. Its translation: CASRPGLAGGPRNEQFF.

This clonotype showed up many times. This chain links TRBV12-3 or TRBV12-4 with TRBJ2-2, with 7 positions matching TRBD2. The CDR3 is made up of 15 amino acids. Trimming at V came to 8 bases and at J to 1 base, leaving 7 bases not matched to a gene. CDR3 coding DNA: TGTGCCAGCGCGGTTCGCGGGAGGAACACCGGGGAGCTGTTTTTT. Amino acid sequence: CASAVRGRNTGELFF.

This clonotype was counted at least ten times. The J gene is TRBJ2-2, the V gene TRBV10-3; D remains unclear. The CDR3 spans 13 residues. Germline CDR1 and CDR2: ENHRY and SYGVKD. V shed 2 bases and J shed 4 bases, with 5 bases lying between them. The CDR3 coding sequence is TGTGCCATCAGTGAGATTAGCACCGGGGAGCTGTTTTTT. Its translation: CAISEISTGELFF.

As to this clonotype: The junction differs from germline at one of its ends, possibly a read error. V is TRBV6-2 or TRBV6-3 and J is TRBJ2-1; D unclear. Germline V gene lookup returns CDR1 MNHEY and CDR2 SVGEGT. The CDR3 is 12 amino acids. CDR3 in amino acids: CASRFWYNDQFF. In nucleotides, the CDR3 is TGTGCCAGCAGATTTTGGTACAATGATCAGTTCTTC.

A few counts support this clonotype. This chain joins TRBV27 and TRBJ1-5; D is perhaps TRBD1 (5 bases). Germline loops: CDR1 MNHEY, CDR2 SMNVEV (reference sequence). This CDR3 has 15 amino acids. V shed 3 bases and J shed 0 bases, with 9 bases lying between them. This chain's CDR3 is CASSFLGDSNQPQHF. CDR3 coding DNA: TGTGCCAGCAGTTTTCTAGGGGATAGCAATCAGCCCCAGCATTTT.

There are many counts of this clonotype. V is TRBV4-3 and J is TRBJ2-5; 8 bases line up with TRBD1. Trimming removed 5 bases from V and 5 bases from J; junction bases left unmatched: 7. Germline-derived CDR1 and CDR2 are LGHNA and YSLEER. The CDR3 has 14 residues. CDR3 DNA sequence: TGCGCCAGCAGCAAGACAGGGGTTCGGGAGACCCAGTACTTC. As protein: CASSKTGVRETQYF.

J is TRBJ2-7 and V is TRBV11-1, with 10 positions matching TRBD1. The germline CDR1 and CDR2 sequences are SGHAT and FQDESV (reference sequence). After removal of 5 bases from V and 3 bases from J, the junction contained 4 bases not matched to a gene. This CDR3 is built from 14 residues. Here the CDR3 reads CASSPRTGGYEQYF. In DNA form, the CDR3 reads TGTGCCAGCAGCCCGAGGACAGGGGGCTACGAGCAGTACTTC.

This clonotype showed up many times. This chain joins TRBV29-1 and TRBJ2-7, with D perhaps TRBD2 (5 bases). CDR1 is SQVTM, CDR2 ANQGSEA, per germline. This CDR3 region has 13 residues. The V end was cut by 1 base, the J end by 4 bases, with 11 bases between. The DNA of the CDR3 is TGCAGCGTTGAAGGGACGGGGAATTACGAGCAGTACTTC. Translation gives CSVEGTGNYEQYF.

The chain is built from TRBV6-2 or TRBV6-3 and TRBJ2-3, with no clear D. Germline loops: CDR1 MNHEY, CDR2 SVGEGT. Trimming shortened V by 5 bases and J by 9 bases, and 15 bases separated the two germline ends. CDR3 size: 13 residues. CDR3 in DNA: TGTGCCAGCAGTATCCGATCCCAGGTGACGCAGTATTTT. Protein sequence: CASSIRSQVTQYF.